The rows below give T cell receptor beta chains drawn from one sample of a study of metastatic and nonmetastatic thyroid tumors. MiXCR re-clonotyped the PCR reads for TCRdb. The table includes about 38,000 clones, approximately 44% detected once. The material sequenced was tumor tissue. These receptors came from a male donor with papillary thyroid cancer or a benign thyroid nodule (not recorded which). Some clones in this sample may be carry-over from other donors' samples. CDR3s include the opening cysteine and the closing phenylalanine or tryptophan. Each record gives: CDR3 protein, CDR3 DNA, J gene, V gene, clone size, D gene. A D gene is named only where the DNA matches it firmly. Clone size is stated in some rows and not others, as once, few, many or a class when expanded.

CDR3 protein: CATSEEQGGEQYF; CDR3 DNA: TGTGCCACCAGTGAGGAACAGGGTGGGGAGCAGTACTTC; J gene: TRBJ2-7; V gene: TRBV24-1; clone size: NA; D gene: NA
CDR3 protein: CASRTYGYTF; CDR3 DNA: TGTGCCAGCAGGACCTATGGCTACACCTTC; J gene: TRBJ1-2; V gene: TRBV6-9; clone size: NA; D gene: NA
CDR3 protein: CASSDSTETGELFF; CDR3 DNA: TGTGCCAGCAGTGACTCGACTGAAACCGGGGAGCTGTTTTTT; J gene: TRBJ2-2; V gene: TRBV6-4; clone size: NA; D gene: NA
CDR3 protein: CASSSLGTRGTEAFF; CDR3 DNA: TGTGCCAGCAGTTCCCTCGGGACGAGGGGCACTGAAGCTTTCTTT; J gene: TRBJ1-1; V gene: TRBV12-3/TRBV12-4; clone size: few; D gene: NA
CDR3 protein: CASSYGTSGSGRAGELFF; CDR3 DNA: TGTGCCAGCAGCTATGGGACTAGCGGGAGTGGTCGGGCCGGGGAGCTGTTTTTT; J gene: TRBJ2-2; V gene: TRBV6-5; clone size: NA; D gene: TRBD2
CDR3 protein: CSARDSTSGIRADTQYF; CDR3 DNA: TGCAGTGCTAGAGATTCGACTAGCGGGATTAGGGCAGATACGCAGTATTTT; J gene: TRBJ2-3; V gene: TRBV20-1; clone size: NA; D gene: TRBD2
CDR3 protein: CASSYSLALDEQYF; CDR3 DNA: TGTGCCAGCAGTTACTCGCTGGCTCTAGACGAGCAGTACTTC; J gene: TRBJ2-7; V gene: TRBV6-2/TRBV6-3; clone size: NA; D gene: NA
CDR3 protein: CASSVGTVAYEQYF; CDR3 DNA: TGTGCCAGCAGCGTCGGGACAGTCGCCTACGAGCAGTACTTC; J gene: TRBJ2-7; V gene: TRBV9; clone size: NA; D gene: TRBD1
CDR3 protein: CAISVQTSNYGYTF; CDR3 DNA: TGTGCCATCAGTGTCCAGACCTCTAACTATGGCTACACCTTC; J gene: TRBJ1-2; V gene: TRBV10-3; clone size: few; D gene: NA
CDR3 protein: CASSLVQGASGELFF; CDR3 DNA: TGCGCCAGCAGCTTGGTTCAGGGGGCAAGCGGGGAGCTGTTTTTT; J gene: TRBJ2-2; V gene: TRBV5-1; clone size: NA; D gene: TRBD1
CDR3 protein: CASSLVGNRYAEAFF; CDR3 DNA: TGTGCCAGCAGTTTAGTAGGGAATAGATACGCTGAAGCTTTCTTT; J gene: TRBJ1-1; V gene: TRBV27; clone size: few; D gene: NA
CDR3 protein: CSAGPGEGYEQFF; CDR3 DNA: TGCAGTGCTGGGCCGGGAGAGGGCTATGAGCAGTTCTTC; J gene: TRBJ2-1; V gene: TRBV20-1; clone size: NA; D gene: NA
CDR3 protein: CASSLVRGITDTQYF; CDR3 DNA: TGCGCCAGCAGCTTGGTTCGCGGAATCACAGATACGCAGTATTTT; J gene: TRBJ2-3; V gene: TRBV5-1; clone size: NA; D gene: NA
CDR3 protein: CASSPRQGDNSPLHF; CDR3 DNA: TGTGCCAGCAGCCCAAGACAGGGGGACAATTCACCCCTCCACTTT; J gene: TRBJ1-6; V gene: TRBV11-1; clone size: few; D gene: TRBD1
CDR3 protein: CASRDRLVKETQYF; CDR3 DNA: TGTGCCAGCAGGGACAGGCTAGTGAAAGAGACCCAGTACTTC; J gene: TRBJ2-5; V gene: TRBV6-1; clone size: few; D gene: TRBD1
CDR3 protein: CASSPTSAETQYF; CDR3 DNA: TGTGCCAGCTCACCGACTAGTGCGGAGACCCAGTACTTC; J gene: TRBJ2-5; V gene: TRBV18; clone size: NA; D gene: NA
CDR3 protein: CASSEGTSGSYEQYF; CDR3 DNA: TGTGCCAGCAGTGAAGGGACTAGCGGGAGTTACGAGCAGTACTTC; J gene: TRBJ2-7; V gene: TRBV6-1; clone size: few; D gene: TRBD2
CDR3 protein: CASSLRDRGPNTEAFF; CDR3 DNA: TGTGCCAGCAGCTTAAGGGACAGGGGACCGAACACTGAAGCTTTCTTT; J gene: TRBJ1-1; V gene: TRBV7-8; clone size: NA; D gene: TRBD1
CDR3 protein: CASSHTGRRDGYTF; CDR3 DNA: TGTGCCAGTAGTCATACAGGGCGACGGGATGGCTACACCTTC; J gene: TRBJ1-2; V gene: TRBV19; clone size: NA; D gene: NA
CDR3 protein: CASSPDRGGEQYF; CDR3 DNA: TGTGCCAGCAGCCCCGATCGGGGGGGGGAGCAGTACTTC; J gene: TRBJ2-7; V gene: TRBV11-3; clone size: NA; D gene: TRBD2
CDR3 protein: CASSVAVNYGYTF; CDR3 DNA: TGTGCCAGTAGCGTTGCCGTTAACTATGGCTACACCTTC; J gene: TRBJ1-2; V gene: TRBV19; clone size: few; D gene: NA
CDR3 protein: CASSWLPGELFF; CDR3 DNA: TGTGCCAGCAGTTGGCTCCCCGGGGAGCTGTTTTTT; J gene: TRBJ2-2; V gene: TRBV6-5; clone size: few; D gene: NA
CDR3 protein: CASSLDKNPVYGYTF; CDR3 DNA: TGTGCCAGCAGCTTAGATAAGAACCCCGTCTATGGCTACACCTTC; J gene: TRBJ1-2; V gene: TRBV11-2; clone size: few; D gene: NA
CDR3 protein: CASSWGFGQGNYGYTF; CDR3 DNA: TGTGCCAGCAGCTGGGGCTTTGGACAGGGAAACTATGGCTACACCTTC; J gene: TRBJ1-2; V gene: TRBV5-5; clone size: once; D gene: TRBD1
CDR3 protein: CASSFGRQSQETQYF; CDR3 DNA: TGTGCCAGCAGTTTTGGTCGGCAATCCCAAGAGACCCAGTACTTC; J gene: TRBJ2-5; V gene: TRBV6-5; clone size: few; D gene: NA
CDR3 protein: CSARAGLAGELFF; CDR3 DNA: TGCAGTGCTAGGGCAGGCCTCGCAGGGGAGCTGTTTTTT; J gene: TRBJ2-2; V gene: TRBV20-1; clone size: NA; D gene: NA
CDR3 protein: CASRKAGGRYEQYF; CDR3 DNA: TGTGCATCCCGTAAAGCGGGAGGGCGTTACGAGCAGTACTTC; J gene: TRBJ2-7; V gene: TRBV30; clone size: NA; D gene: TRBD2
CDR3 protein: CASSFKAGKNTGELFF; CDR3 DNA: TGTGCCAGCAGTTTCAAAGCAGGGAAGAACACCGGGGAGCTGTTTTTT; J gene: TRBJ2-2; V gene: TRBV11-1; clone size: NA; D gene: NA
CDR3 protein: CAWSWEGAQFF; CDR3 DNA: TGTGCCTGGAGTTGGGAAGGAGCGCAGTTCTTC; J gene: TRBJ2-1; V gene: TRBV30; clone size: NA; D gene: NA
CDR3 protein: CASSQVSRDEYEQYF; CDR3 DNA: TGCGCCAGCAGCCAAGTGAGCAGGGACGAGTACGAGCAGTACTTC; J gene: TRBJ2-7; V gene: TRBV4-1; clone size: NA; D gene: NA
CDR3 protein: CASSLGQATDTQYF; CDR3 DNA: TGCGCCAGCAGCTTGGGACAGGCGACAGATACGCAGTATTTT; J gene: TRBJ2-3; V gene: TRBV5-1; clone size: NA; D gene: NA
CDR3 protein: CASRSWSGGPGNEQFF; CDR3 DNA: TGTGCCAGCAGGAGTTGGTCGGGAGGGCCGGGTAATGAGCAGTTCTTC; J gene: TRBJ2-1; V gene: TRBV28; clone size: NA; D gene: TRBD2
CDR3 protein: CSARAREAGRQPQHF; CDR3 DNA: TGCAGTGCTAGGGCCAGGGAGGCGGGTCGGCAGCCCCAGCATTTT; J gene: TRBJ1-5; V gene: TRBV20-1; clone size: NA; D gene: NA
CDR3 protein: CASRSASASYDQYF; CDR3 DNA: TGTGCCAGCAGGTCGGCTAGCGCCTCCTACGATCAGTACTTC; J gene: TRBJ2-7; V gene: TRBV6-1; clone size: NA; D gene: NA
CDR3 protein: CASSLGQGFEEQYF; CDR3 DNA: TGTGCCAGCAGTTTGGGACAGGGTTTCGAGGAGCAGTACTTC; J gene: TRBJ2-7; V gene: TRBV12-3/TRBV12-4; clone size: NA; D gene: TRBD1
CDR3 protein: CATACGGLSGELFF; CDR3 DNA: TGTGCCACCGCCTGCGGAGGGCTATCCGGGGAGCTGTTTTTT; J gene: TRBJ2-2; V gene: TRBV24-1; clone size: NA; D gene: NA
CDR3 protein: CASRDPGGANTEAFF; CDR3 DNA: TGTGCCAGTAGGGACCCGGGGGGGGCGAACACTGAAGCTTTCTTT; J gene: TRBJ1-1; V gene: TRBV19; clone size: NA; D gene: NA
CDR3 protein: CASSDSTIGNTEAFF; CDR3 DNA: TGTGCCAGCAGTGATTCTACGATTGGGAACACTGAAGCTTTCTTT; J gene: TRBJ1-1; V gene: TRBV25-1; clone size: few; D gene: NA
CDR3 protein: CASSERTGFRDSYEQYF; CDR3 DNA: TGTGCCAGCAGTGAGCGGACTGGCTTTCGGGACTCCTACGAGCAGTACTTC; J gene: TRBJ2-7; V gene: TRBV6-1; clone size: few; D gene: NA
CDR3 protein: CATHPRDGSSYGYTF; CDR3 DNA: TGTGCCACCCACCCCAGGGACGGCAGTAGCTATGGCTACACCTTC; J gene: TRBJ1-2; V gene: TRBV7-8; clone size: NA; D gene: NA
CDR3 protein: CASSSGLAGGEQYF; CDR3 DNA: TGTGCCAGCTCATCGGGACTAGCGGGAGGTGAGCAGTACTTC; J gene: TRBJ2-7; V gene: TRBV18; clone size: NA; D gene: TRBD2
CDR3 protein: CASSDCTGDYGYTF; CDR3 DNA: TGTGCCAGCAGTGATTGTACAGGAGATTATGGCTACACCTTC; J gene: TRBJ1-2; V gene: TRBV6-1; clone size: few; D gene: NA
CDR3 protein: CASSPPGHRDQPQHF; CDR3 DNA: TGTGCCAGCAGTCCCCCGGGACACCGGGATCAGCCCCAGCATTTT; J gene: TRBJ1-5; V gene: TRBV6-1; clone size: few; D gene: NA
CDR3 protein: CSASRDVTDTQYF; CDR3 DNA: TGCAGTGCTAGCCGGGACGTCACAGATACGCAGTATTTT; J gene: TRBJ2-3; V gene: TRBV20-1; clone size: once; D gene: NA
CDR3 protein: CASSLVDPYNEQFF; CDR3 DNA: TGTGCCAGCAGCTTAGTAGACCCGTACAATGAGCAGTTCTTC; J gene: TRBJ2-1; V gene: TRBV7-2; clone size: NA; D gene: NA
CDR3 protein: CSAILVRGETQYF; CDR3 DNA: TGCAGTGCTATATTAGTAAGGGGGGAGACCCAGTACTTC; J gene: TRBJ2-5; V gene: TRBV20-1; clone size: NA; D gene: NA